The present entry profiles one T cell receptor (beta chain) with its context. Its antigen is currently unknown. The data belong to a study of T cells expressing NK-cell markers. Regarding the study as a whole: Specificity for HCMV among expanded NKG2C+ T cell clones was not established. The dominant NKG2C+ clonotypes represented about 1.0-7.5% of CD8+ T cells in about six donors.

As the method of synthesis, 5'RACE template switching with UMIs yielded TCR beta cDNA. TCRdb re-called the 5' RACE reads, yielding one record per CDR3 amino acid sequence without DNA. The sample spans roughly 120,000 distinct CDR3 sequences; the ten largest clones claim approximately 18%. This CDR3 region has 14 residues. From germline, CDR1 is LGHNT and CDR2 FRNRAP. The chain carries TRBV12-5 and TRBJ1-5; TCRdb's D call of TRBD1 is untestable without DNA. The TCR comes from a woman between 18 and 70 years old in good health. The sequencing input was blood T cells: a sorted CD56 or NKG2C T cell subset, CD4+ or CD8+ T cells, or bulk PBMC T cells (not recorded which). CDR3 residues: CASGFQGIRDPQHF. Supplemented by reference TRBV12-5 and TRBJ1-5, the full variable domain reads DARVTQTPRHKVTEMGQEVTMRCQPILGHNTVFWYRQTMMQGLELLAYFRNRAPLDDSGMPKDRFSAEMPDATLATLKIQPSEPRDSAVYFCASGFQGIRDPQHFGDGTRLSIL.